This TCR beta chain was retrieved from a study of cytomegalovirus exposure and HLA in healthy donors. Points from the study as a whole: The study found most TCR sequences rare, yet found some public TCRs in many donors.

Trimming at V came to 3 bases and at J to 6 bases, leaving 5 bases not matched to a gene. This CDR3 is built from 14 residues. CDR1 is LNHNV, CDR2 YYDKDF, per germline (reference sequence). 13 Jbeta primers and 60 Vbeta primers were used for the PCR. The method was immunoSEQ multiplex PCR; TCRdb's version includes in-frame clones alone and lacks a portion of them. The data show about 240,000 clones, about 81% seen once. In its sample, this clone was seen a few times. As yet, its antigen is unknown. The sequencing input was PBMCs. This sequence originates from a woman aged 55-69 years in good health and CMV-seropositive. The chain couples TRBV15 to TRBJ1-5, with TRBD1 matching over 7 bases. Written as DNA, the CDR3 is TGTGCCACCAGCAGCGACAGGGAGTTTCAGCCCCAGCATTTT. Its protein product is CATSSDREFQPQHF.